This T cell receptor beta chain originates from a study of CD8 T cells in Susac syndrome. Study conclusions and caveats: TEMRA cells and active patients showed peak Susac CD8+ clonal expansion.

The CDR3 loop spans 14 amino acids. Per germline, CDR1 SQVTM and CDR2 ANQGSEA. Trimming stripped 2 bases from V and 1 base from J, with 11 bases between. The CD8+ and CD4+ T cells were negatively isolated, with the TEMRA cells enriched by FACS. Concerning this clonotype itself: Its antigen is still unknown.

Reverse transcription of roughly 0.5 to 1 ug RNA was carried out with random hexamers. TCR beta CDR3 was amplified by immunoSEQ multiplex PCR. This amplification extended across 54 Vbeta and 13 Jbeta segments. TCRdb analysed the immunoSEQ multiplex PCR reads with MiXCR anew, one entry per CDR3 protein. The sample has approximately 190,000 distinct CDR3 sequences, more than 85% seen once. Sequences were obtained from CD8+ T cells from PBMCs. V and J are TRBV29-1 and TRBJ1-1, with D possibly matching TRBD1 (6 bases). This TCR derives from a human donor with Susac syndrome. The CDR3 protein is CSVELQGTNTEAFF. The DNA of the CDR3 is TGCAGCGTTGAACTGCAGGGGACGAACACTGAAGCTTTCTTT.